Below, 9 T cell receptor beta chains from the same sample are listed, as sequenced in a study of cytomegalovirus exposure and HLA in healthy donors. The PCR employed 60 Vbeta primers together with 13 Jbeta primers. Clones were sequenced by immunoSEQ multiplex PCR, and TCRdb holds only the in-frame ones, with some missing. The profile shows about 140,000 clones, over 60% of them singletons. Sequencing was done on a sample of PBMCs. All receptors derive from a man in his forties or fifties in good health and CMV-seropositive.

This clone was counted between two and nine times. This rearrangement joins TRBV28 to TRBJ1-4; TRBD1 agrees at 7 bases. The germline gives CDR1 MDHEN, CDR2 SYDVKM. The CDR3 covers 16 residues. J lost 0 bases, V lost 6 bases, and 7 bases had no gene match. CDR3 nucleotide sequence: TGTGCCAGCAGCTTGAAGGGACAGACAACTAATGAAAAACTGTTTTTT. Translated, it gives CASSLKGQTTNEKLFF.

V and J are TRBV27 and TRBJ2-5; tentatively, D is TRBD2 (7 bases). V was trimmed by 7 bases and J by 2 bases, leaving 20 bases between them. The CDR3 is 16 residues long. The germline V gene has CDR1 MNHEY and CDR2 SMNVEV (reference sequence). In DNA, the CDR3 is TGTGCCAGCAAGGGGGGGCGCCCCCGAATTCAAGAGACCCAGTACTTC. This encodes CASKGGRPRIQETQYF.

The chain is built from TRBV27 and TRBJ2-7; 7 bases are shared with TRBD2. V lost 2 bases to trimming and J lost 2 bases; unmatched junction nucleotides: 3. The length of the CDR3 is 14 residues. Germline CDR1 reads MNHEY; CDR2 reads SMNVEV (reference sequence). The CDR3 region has the DNA TGTGCCAGCAGTTTACGGCTAGCGGCCTACGAGCAGTACTTC. This codes for CASSLRLAAYEQYF.

The chain uses TRBV11-2 and TRBJ2-6; 11 bases agree with TRBD2. Per the germline V gene, CDR1 is SGHAT and CDR2 is FQNNGV. Trimming at V came to 6 bases and at J to 1 base, leaving 5 bases not matched to a gene. The CDR3 covers 17 residues. CDR3: CASSFSGGGSGANVLTF. The DNA for the CDR3 is TGTGCCAGCAGTTTTAGCGGGGGGGGATCTGGGGCCAACGTCCTGACTTTC.

V is TRBV9 and J is TRBJ2-7; 7 nucleotides agree with TRBD2. The V gene end was trimmed by 0 bases and the J gene end by 5 bases; junction bases not matched to a gene: 11. The CDR3 has 16 residues. CDR1 is SGDLS, CDR2 YYNGEE, per germline. This chain's CDR3 is CASSVERRTSLNEQYF. The CDR3 DNA follows: TGTGCCAGCAGCGTAGAGCGGAGGACTAGTCTCAACGAGCAGTACTTC.

The chain combines TRBV15 with TRBJ2-5, with 7 bases fitting TRBD1. Germline assignment: CDR1 LNHNV and CDR2 YYDKDF (reference sequence). The CDR3 is 16 residues long. Trimming removed 2 bases from V and 5 bases from J; junction bases left unmatched: 11. The CDR3 protein is CATSRQGVDGAETQYF. DNA for the CDR3: TGTGCCACCAGCAGACAGGGGGTGGATGGCGCGGAGACCCAGTACTTC.

The table lists this clone with a count of one. The rearrangement links TRBV7-8 to TRBJ1-5; 7 bases fit TRBD1. V gave up 4 bases and J gave up 4 bases; unmatched junction bases: 13. CDR1 and CDR2 (germline): SGHVS, FQNEAQ. The CDR3 has 17 residues. CDR3 region: CASSSYRGLSLNQPQHF. The CDR3 DNA reads TGTGCCAGCAGCTCGTACAGGGGCTTAAGTCTTAATCAGCCCCAGCATTTT.

This chain joins TRBV6-5 and TRBJ2-7; possible D gene TRBD1, 5 bases. Between the trimmed V and J ends, which lost 6 bases and 0 bases, there was a span of 9 bases. Germline V CDR1 and CDR2: MNHEY, SVGAGI. The CDR3 is made up of 13 amino acids. CDR3 region: CASRRTSSYEQYF. In nucleotides, the CDR3 is TGTGCCAGCAGACGGACATCCTCCTACGAGCAGTACTTC.

This clone appeared a single time. The V and J genes are TRBV4-2 and TRBJ2-5, with TRBD2 matching over 8 bases. The J call may be faulty, since TRBJ2-7 better matches the DNA end. The CDR3 runs 18 residues. Germline V gene lookup returns CDR1 LGHNA and CDR2 YNFKEQ. CDR3 loop: CASSHPERERWVLGEQYF. CDR3 DNA sequence: TGTGCCAGCAGCCACCCAGAGCGGGAGAGGTGGGTTCTTGGCGAGCAGTACTTC.